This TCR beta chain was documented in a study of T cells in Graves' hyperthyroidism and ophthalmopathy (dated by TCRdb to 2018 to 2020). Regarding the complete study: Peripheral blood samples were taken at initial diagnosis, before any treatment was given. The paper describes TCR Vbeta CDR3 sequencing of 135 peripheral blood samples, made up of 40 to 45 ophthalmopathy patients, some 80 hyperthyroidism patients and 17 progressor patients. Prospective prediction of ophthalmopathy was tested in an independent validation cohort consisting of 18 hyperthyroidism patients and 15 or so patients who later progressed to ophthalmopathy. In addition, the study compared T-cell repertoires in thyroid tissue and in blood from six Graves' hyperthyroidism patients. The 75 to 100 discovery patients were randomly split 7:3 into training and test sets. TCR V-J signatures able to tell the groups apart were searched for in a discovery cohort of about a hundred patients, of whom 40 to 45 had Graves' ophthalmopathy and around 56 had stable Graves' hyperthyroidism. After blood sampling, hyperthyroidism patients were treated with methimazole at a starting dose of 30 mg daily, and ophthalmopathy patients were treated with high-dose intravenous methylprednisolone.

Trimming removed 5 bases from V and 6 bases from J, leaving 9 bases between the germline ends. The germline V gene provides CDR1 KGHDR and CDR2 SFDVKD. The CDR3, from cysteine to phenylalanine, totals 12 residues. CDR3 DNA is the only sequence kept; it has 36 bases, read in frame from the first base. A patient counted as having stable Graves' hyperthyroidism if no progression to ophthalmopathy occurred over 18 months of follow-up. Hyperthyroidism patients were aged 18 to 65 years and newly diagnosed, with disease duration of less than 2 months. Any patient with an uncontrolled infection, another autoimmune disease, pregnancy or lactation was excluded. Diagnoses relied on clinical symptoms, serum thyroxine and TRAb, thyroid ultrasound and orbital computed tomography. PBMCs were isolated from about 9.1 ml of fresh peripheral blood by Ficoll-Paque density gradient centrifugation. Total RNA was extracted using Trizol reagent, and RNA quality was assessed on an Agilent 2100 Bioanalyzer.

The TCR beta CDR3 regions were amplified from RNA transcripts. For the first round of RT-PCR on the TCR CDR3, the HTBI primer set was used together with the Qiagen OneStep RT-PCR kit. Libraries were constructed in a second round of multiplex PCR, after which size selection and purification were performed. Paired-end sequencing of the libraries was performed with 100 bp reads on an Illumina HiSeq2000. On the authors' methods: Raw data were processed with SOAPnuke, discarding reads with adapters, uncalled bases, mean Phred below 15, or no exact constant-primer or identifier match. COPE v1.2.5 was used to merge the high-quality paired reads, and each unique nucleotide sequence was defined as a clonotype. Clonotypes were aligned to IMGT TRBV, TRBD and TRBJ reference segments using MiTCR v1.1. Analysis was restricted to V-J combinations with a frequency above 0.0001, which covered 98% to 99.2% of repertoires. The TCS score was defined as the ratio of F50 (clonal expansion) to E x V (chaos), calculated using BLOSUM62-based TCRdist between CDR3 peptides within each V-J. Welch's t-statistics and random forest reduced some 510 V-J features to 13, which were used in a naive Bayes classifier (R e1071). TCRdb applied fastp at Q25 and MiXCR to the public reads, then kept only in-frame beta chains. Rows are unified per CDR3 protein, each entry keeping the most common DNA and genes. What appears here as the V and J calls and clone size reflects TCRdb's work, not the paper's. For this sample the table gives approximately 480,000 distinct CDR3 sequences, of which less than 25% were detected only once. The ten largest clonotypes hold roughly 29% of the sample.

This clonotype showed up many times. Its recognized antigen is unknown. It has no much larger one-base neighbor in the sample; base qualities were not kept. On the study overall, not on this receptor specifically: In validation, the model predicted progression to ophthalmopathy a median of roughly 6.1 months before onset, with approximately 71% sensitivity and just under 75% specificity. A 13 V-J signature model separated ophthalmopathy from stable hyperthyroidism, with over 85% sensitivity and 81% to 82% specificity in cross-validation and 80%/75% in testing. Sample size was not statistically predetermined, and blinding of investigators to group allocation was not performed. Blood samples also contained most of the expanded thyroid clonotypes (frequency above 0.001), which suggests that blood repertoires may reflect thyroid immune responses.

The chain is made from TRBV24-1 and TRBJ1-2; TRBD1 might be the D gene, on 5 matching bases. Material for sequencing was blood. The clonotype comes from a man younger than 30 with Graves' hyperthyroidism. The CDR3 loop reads CATSGQGHGYTF. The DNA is TGTGCCACCAGTGGGCAGGGCCATGGCTACACCTTC.